This T cell receptor (beta chain) was documented in a study of blood T cells in healthy people across ages. Study findings and constraints: Without sorted subsets, naive and antigen-experienced compartments could not be conclusively compared.

The table lists this clonotype with a few counts. Its antigen is still unknown. Donors were healthy Caucasian individuals from Russia aged about 6 to 95. PBMCs, at least 6.5 million per sample, were isolated. Combining a sample-barcoded 5' primer with a J-beta primer mix, a second PCR ran for 7 to 11 cycles. TCRdb used MiXCR to reprocess the 5' RACE reads, holding one entry per CDR3 protein. The table records fewer than 2,000,000 distinct CDR3 sequences, about two fifths of them present only once. Sequences were obtained from blood. This receptor was obtained from a human donor in good health.

The CDR3 spells CSAEGQGGYGGYTF. The CDR3 nucleotides are TGCAGTGCCGAGGGACAGGGAGGTTATGGTGGCTACACCTTC. The chain is built from TRBV20-1 and TRBJ1-2; 9 bases align to TRBD1. The CDR3 length is 14 residues. Germline-derived CDR1 and CDR2 are DFQATT and SNEGSKA (reference sequence). V dropped 6 bases and J dropped 7; count of bases not matched to a gene: 12.